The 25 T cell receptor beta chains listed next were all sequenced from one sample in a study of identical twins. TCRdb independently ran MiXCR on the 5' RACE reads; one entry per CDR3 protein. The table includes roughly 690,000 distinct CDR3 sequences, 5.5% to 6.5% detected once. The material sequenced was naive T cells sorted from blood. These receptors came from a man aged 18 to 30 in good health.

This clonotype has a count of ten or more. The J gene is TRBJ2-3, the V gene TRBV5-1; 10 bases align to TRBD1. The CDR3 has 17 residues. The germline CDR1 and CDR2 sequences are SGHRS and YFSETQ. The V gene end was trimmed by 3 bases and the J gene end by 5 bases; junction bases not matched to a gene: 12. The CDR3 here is CASSSLVGGQGRDTQYF. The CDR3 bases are TGCGCCAGCAGCTCCCTGGTGGGGGGACAGGGGAGAGATACGCAGTATTTT.

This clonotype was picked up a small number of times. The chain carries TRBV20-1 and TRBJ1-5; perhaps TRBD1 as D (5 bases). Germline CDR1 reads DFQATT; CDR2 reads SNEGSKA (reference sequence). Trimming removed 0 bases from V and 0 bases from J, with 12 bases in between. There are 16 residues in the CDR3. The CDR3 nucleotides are TGCAGTGCTAGAGAGAGACAGACTTATAGCAATCAGCCCCAGCATTTT. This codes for CSARERQTYSNQPQHF.

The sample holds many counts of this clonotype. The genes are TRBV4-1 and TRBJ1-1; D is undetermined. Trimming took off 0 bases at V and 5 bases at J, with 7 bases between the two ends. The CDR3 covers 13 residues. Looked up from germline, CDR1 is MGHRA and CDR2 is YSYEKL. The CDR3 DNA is TGCGCCAGCAGCCAAGACCACGGGACTGAAGCTTTCTTT. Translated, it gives CASSQDHGTEAFF.

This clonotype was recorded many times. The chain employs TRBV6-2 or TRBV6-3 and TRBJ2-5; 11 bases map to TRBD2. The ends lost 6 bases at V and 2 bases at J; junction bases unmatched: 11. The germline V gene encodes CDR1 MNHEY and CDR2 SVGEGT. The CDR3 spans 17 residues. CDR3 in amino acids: CASSEYSRLAGQETQYF. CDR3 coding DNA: TGTGCCAGCAGCGAATACTCAAGACTAGCGGGACAAGAGACCCAGTACTTC.

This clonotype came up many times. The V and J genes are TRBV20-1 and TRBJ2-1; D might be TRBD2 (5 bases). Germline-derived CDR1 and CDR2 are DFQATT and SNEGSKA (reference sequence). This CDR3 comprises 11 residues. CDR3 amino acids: CRVTGYNEQFF. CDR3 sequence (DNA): TGCAGAGTAACGGGGTACAATGAGCAGTTCTTC.

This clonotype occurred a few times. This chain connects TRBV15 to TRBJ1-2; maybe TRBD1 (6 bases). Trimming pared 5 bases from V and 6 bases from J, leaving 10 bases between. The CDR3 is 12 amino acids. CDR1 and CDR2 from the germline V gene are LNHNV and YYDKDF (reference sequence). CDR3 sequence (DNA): TGTGCCACCAGCCGGGGGGCAAATGGCTACACCTTC. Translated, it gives CATSRGANGYTF.

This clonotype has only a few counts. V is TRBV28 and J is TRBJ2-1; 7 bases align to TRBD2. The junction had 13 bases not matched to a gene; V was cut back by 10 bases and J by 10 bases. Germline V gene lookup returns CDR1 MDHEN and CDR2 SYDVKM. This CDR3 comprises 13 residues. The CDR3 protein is CATRLGRASEQFF. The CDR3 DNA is TGTGCCACTCGCTTAGGGAGGGCCAGCGAGCAGTTCTTC.

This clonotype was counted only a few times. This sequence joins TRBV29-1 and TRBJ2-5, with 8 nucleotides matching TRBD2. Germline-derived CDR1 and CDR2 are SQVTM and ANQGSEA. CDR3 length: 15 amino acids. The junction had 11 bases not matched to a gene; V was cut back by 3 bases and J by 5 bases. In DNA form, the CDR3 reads TGCAGCGTTGAGTCGGCTAGCGGGTGGGGGGAGACCCAGTACTTC. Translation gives CSVESASGWGETQYF.

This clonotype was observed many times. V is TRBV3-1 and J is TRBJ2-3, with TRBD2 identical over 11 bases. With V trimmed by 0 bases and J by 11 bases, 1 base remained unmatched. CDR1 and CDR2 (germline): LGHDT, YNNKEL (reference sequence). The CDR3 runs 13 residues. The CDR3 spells CASSQDTSGRQYF. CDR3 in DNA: TGTGCCAGCAGCCAAGATACTAGCGGGAGGCAGTATTTT.

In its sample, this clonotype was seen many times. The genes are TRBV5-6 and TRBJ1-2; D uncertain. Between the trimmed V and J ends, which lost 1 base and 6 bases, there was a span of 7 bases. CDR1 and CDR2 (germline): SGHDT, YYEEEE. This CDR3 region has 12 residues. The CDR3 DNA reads TGTGCCAGCAGCTTGAACGCAAATGGCTACACCTTC. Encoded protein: CASSLNANGYTF. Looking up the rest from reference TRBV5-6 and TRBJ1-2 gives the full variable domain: DAGVTQSPTHLIKTRGQQVTLRCSPKSGHDTVSWYQQALGQGPQFIFQYYEEEERQRGNFPDRFSGHQFPNYSSELNVNALLLGDSALYLCASSLNANGYTFGSGTRLTVV.

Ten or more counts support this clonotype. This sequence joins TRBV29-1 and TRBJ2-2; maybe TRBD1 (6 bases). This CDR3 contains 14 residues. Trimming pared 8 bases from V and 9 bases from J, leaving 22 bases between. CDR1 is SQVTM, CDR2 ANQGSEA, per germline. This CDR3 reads CSFASRDTGWELFF. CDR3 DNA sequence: TGCAGCTTCGCCTCCCGGGACACCGGCTGGGAGCTGTTTTTT.

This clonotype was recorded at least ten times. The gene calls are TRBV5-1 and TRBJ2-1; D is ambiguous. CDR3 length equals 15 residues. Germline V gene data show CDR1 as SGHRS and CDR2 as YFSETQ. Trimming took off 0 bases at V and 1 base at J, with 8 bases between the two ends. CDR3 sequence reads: CASSLATLSYNEQFF. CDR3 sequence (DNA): TGCGCCAGCAGCTTGGCCACGTTATCCTACAATGAGCAGTTCTTC.

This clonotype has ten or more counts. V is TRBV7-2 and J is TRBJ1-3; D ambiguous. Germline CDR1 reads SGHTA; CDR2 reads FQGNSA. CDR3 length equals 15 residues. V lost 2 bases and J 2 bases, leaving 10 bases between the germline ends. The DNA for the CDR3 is TGTGCCAGCAGCTTAAGTCCAAGCACTGGAAACACCATATATTTT. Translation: CASSLSPSTGNTIYF.

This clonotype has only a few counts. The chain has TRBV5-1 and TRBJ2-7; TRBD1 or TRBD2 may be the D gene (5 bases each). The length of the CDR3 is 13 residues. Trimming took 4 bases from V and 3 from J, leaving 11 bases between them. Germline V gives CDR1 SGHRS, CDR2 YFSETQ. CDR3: CASSGDGDYEQYF. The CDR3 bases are TGCGCCAGCAGCGGGGACGGGGACTACGAGCAGTACTTC.

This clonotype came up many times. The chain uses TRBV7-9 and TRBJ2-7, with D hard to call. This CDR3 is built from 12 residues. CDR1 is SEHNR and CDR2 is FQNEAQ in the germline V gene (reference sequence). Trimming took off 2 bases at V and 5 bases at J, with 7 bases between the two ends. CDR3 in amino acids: CASSLSRDEQYF. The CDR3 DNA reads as TGTGCCAGCAGCTTAAGTCGGGACGAGCAGTACTTC.

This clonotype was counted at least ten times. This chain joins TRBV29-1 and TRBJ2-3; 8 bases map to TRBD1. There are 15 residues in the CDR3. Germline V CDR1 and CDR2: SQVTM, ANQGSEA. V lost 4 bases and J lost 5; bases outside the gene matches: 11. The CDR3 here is CSVVEGRGRGDTQYF. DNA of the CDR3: TGCAGCGTTGTCGAGGGCAGGGGGCGAGGAGATACGCAGTATTTT.

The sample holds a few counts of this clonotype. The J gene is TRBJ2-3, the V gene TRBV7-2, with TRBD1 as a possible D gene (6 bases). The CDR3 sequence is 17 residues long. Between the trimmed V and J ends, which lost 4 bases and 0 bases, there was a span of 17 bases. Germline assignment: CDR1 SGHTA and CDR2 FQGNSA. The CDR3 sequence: CASSSTLFGQSTDTQYF. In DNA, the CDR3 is TGTGCCAGCAGCTCCACCCTTTTTGGACAGAGCACAGATACGCAGTATTTT.

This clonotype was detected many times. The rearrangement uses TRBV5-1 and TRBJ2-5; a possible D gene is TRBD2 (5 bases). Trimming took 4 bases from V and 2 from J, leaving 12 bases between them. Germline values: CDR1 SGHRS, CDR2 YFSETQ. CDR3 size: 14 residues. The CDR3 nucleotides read TGCGCCAGCAGCCCCGGACTGATACAAGAGACCCAGTACTTC. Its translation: CASSPGLIQETQYF.

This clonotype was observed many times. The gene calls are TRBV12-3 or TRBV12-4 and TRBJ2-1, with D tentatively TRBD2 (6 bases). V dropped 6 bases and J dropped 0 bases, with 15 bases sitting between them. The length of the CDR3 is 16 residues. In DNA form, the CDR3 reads TGTGCCAGCAGGTCCGGGACTCCAAGCTCCTACAATGAGCAGTTCTTC. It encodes CASRSGTPSSYNEQFF.

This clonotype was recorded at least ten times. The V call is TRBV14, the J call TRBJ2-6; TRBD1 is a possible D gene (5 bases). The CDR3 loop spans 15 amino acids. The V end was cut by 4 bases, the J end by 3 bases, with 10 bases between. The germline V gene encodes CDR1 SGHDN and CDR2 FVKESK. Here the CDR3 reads CASSPGLIGANVLTF. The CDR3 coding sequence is TGTGCCAGCAGCCCAGGGCTAATTGGGGCCAACGTCCTGACTTTC.

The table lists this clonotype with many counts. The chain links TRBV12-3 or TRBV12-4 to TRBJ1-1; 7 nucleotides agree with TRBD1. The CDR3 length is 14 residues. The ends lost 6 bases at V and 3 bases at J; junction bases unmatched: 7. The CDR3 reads CASSRGAADTEAFF. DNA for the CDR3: TGTGCCAGCAGCAGGGGGGCTGCGGACACTGAAGCTTTCTTT.

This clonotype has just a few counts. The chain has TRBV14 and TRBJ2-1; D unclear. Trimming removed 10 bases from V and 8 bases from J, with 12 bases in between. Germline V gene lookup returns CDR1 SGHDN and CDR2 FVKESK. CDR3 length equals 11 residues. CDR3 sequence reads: CAILGWDEQFF. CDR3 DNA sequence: TGTGCCATCCTCGGTTGGGATGAGCAGTTCTTC.

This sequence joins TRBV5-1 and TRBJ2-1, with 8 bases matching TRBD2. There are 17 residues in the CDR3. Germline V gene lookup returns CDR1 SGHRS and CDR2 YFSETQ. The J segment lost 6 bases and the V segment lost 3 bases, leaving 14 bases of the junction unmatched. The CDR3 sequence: CASSSGGGGSSPNEQFF. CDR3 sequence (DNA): TGCGCCAGCAGCTCGGGGGGGGGAGGCAGTTCCCCCAATGAGCAGTTCTTC.

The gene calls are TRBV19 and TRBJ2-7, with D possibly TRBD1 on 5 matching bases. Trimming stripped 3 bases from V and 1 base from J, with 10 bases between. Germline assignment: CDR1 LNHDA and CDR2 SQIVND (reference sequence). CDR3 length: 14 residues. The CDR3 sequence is CASSIAQESYEQYF. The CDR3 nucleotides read TGTGCCAGTAGTATTGCACAGGAGTCCTACGAGCAGTACTTC.

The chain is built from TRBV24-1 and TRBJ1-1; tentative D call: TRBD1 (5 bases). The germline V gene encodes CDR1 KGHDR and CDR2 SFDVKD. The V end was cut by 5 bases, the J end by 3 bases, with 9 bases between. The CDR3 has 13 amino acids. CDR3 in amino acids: CATSVGGDTEAFF. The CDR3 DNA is TGTGCCACCAGTGTGGGGGGGGACACTGAAGCTTTCTTT.